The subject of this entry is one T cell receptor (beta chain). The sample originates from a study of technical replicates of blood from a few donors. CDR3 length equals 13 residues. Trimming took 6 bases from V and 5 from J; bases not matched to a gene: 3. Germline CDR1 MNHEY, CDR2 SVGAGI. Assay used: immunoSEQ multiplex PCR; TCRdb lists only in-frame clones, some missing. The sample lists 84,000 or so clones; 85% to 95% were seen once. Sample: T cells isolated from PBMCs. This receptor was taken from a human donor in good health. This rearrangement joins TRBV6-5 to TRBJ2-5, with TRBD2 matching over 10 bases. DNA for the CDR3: TGTGCCAGCAGGGGACTAGCGAGGGAGACCCAGTACTTC. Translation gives CASRGLARETQYF.